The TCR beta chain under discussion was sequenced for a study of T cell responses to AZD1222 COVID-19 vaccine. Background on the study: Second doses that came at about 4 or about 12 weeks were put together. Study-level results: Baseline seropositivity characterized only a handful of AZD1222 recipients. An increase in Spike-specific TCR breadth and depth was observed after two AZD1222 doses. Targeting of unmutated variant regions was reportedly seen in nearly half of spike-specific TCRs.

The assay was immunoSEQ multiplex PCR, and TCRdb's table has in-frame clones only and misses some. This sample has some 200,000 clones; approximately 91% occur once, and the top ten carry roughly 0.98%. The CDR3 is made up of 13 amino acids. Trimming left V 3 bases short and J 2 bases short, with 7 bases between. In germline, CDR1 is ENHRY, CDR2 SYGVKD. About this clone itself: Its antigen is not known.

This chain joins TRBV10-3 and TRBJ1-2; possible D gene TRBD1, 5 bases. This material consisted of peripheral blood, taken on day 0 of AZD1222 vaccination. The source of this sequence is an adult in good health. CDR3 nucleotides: TGTGCCATCAGTGACAGACAGAACTATGGCTACACCTTC. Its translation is CAISDRQNYGYTF.